The 5 T cell receptor beta chains below all came from one sample that was sequenced in a study of T-cell reconstitution after alpha-beta-depleted transplantation in children (dated by TCRdb to 2016 to 2017). The library was made by PCR. The run used an Illumina HiSeq 2500. TCR library preparation used molecular barcoding, with unique molecular identifiers applied to normalize quantification of the TCRbeta repertoire. The public reads were run again by TCRdb, first through fastp at Q25 and then through MiXCR, and only productive beta chains were kept. Rows with a matching CDR3 protein are joined into one entry that keeps the most common DNA and genes. The sample table shows approximately 500,000 distinct CDR3 sequences, and about 10% are seen once. 2% of the sample goes to the ten largest clones. The treatment or condition label, as the study defines it: allogeneic hematopoietic cell transplantation with graft depleted of TCRalphabeta T cells and CD19 B cells.

This specimen consisted of PBMCs, obtained before TCRalphabeta/CD19-depleted stem cell transplant. The source is a child aged 2-15 years with inherited bone marrow failure, due to receive a stem cell transplant.

This clonotype was recorded a few times. The chain carries TRBV6-2 or TRBV6-3 and TRBJ2-7; TRBD2 agrees at 12 bases. Germline CDR1 reads MNHEY; CDR2 reads SVGEGT. V dropped 2 bases and J dropped 2; count of bases not matched to a gene: 7. This CDR3 has 17 residues. CDR3 nucleotides: TGTGCCAGCAGTTACAACAGACTAGCGGGAGCGCCCTACGAGCAGTACTTC. The encoded protein is CASSYNRLAGAPYEQYF.

This clonotype was seen a handful of times. The chain employs TRBV20-1 and TRBJ2-7; no firm D call. From germline, CDR1 is DFQATT and CDR2 SNEGSKA (reference sequence). The CDR3 covers 14 residues. V was clipped by 0 bases and J by 1 base, with 10 bases between them. CDR3 sequence: CSAREFYGSYEQYF. CDR3 coding DNA: TGCAGTGCTAGAGAATTCTACGGGTCCTACGAGCAGTACTTC.

This clonotype was counted at least ten times. The J gene is TRBJ2-3, the V gene TRBV12-3 or TRBV12-4; TRBD1 or TRBD2 may be the D gene (5 bases each). V gave up 3 bases and J gave up 0 bases, with 7 bases separating them. The CDR3 runs to 14 residues. CDR3 loop: CASSFWGSTDTQYF. The CDR3, as DNA: TGTGCCAGCAGTTTTTGGGGGAGCACAGATACGCAGTATTTT.

This clonotype came up many times. V gene TRBV7-9 combines with J gene TRBJ2-1; 9 bases map to TRBD2. The CDR3 runs to 15 residues. Germline-derived CDR1 and CDR2 are SEHNR and FQNEAQ (reference sequence). J gave up 9 bases and V 3 bases, and 9 bases lay outside the gene matches. This chain's CDR3 is CASSFSSGIGVEQFF. DNA for the CDR3: TGTGCCAGCAGCTTTTCTAGCGGGATAGGTGTTGAGCAGTTCTTC.

This clonotype was observed a handful of times. The chain combines TRBV5-1 with TRBJ1-2; the D gene is possibly TRBD1 (6 bases). Germline CDR1 reads SGHRS; CDR2 reads YFSETQ. There are 15 residues in the CDR3. V lost 0 bases and J 2 bases, leaving 11 bases between the germline ends. Here the CDR3 DNA reads TGCGCCAGCAGCTTGGGGTCTACAGGGAACTATGGCTACACCTTC. Amino acids: CASSLGSTGNYGYTF. Based on the CDR3 plus reference TRBV5-1 and TRBJ1-2, the full variable domain is KAGVTQTPRYLIKTRGQQVTLSCSPISGHRSVSWYQQTPGQGLQFLFEYFSETQRNKGNFPGRFSGRQFSNSRSEMNVSTLELGDSALYLCASSLGSTGNYGYTFGSGTRLTVV.